One sample yielded the 14 T cell receptor beta chains listed below, sequenced in a study of T cells in Graves' hyperthyroidism and ophthalmopathy. Amplified TCR beta CDR3 regions derived from RNA transcripts. An initial round of RT-PCR targeting the TCR CDR3 relied on the HTBI primer set. TCRdb re-called the multiplex PCR reads through MiXCR, storing one row per CDR3 protein. The sample has around 700,000 distinct CDR3 sequences; just over 35% are singletons. The sample was blood. The origin of the receptors is a woman aged 40 to 50 with Graves' hyperthyroidism.

In its sample, this clonotype was seen a few times. The chain couples TRBV13 to TRBJ2-7; D remains unclear. Deletions cut 3 bases from V and 5 bases from J, with 8 bases between. Germline lookup yields CDR1 PRHDT and CDR2 FYEKMQ (reference sequence). The CDR3 consists of 12 residues. The CDR3 loop reads CASSLRMNEQYF. The CDR3 coding sequence is TGTGCCAGCAGCTTGAGGATGAACGAGCAGTACTTC. Using reference TRBV13 and TRBJ2-7 for the parts outside the CDR3, the full variable domain is AAGVIQSPRHLIKEKRETATLKCYPIPRHDTVYWYQQGPGQDPQFLISFYEKMQSDKGSIPDRFSAQQFSDYHSELNMSSLELGDSALYFCASSLRMNEQYFGPGTRLTVT.

This clonotype appeared many times. J is TRBJ2-7 and V is TRBV2, with D perhaps TRBD2 (6 bases). The CDR3 totals 14 residues. Per the germline V gene, CDR1 is SNHLY and CDR2 is FYNNEI. Trimming left V 2 bases short and J 5 bases short, with 13 bases between. DNA for the CDR3: TGTGCCAGCAGTGAACCCGGGCGGGGACACGAGCAGTACTTC. Amino acid sequence: CASSEPGRGHEQYF.

This chain uses TRBV20-1 with TRBJ2-5; perhaps TRBD2 as D (6 bases). Trimming took 0 bases from V and 5 from J, leaving 16 bases between them. Looked up from germline, CDR1 is DFQATT and CDR2 is SNEGSKA (reference sequence). CDR3 size: 15 residues. CDR3 amino acids: CSARDGGSGRETQYF. DNA for the CDR3: TGCAGTGCTAGAGATGGCGGTAGCGGTCGGGAGACCCAGTACTTC.

The rearrangement links TRBV6-5 to TRBJ2-7; D possibly corresponds to TRBD2 (6 bases). V lost 2 bases and J lost 3, with 11 bases in between. Per germline, CDR1 MNHEY and CDR2 SVGAGI. This CDR3 is 14 amino acids long. DNA for the CDR3: TGTGCCAGCAGTTACGCAACTAGCAACTACGAGCAGTACTTC. It specifies CASSYATSNYEQYF.

Regarding this clonotype: At one end, the junction sequence differs from germline, possibly due to a read error. The chain combines TRBV10-2 with TRBJ2-1, with 9 bases lining up with TRBD2. Germline-derived CDR1 and CDR2 are WSHSY and SAAADI. This CDR3 spans 12 amino acids. This CDR3 reads CASSERAGGRLF. Here the CDR3 DNA reads TGCGCCAGCAGTGAGAGGGCGGGAGGGAGGCTCTTC.

This clonotype was observed at least ten times. The chain uses TRBV5-8 and TRBJ1-5; D remains unclear. The CDR3 covers 14 residues. Germline V gives CDR1 SGHTS, CDR2 YDEGEE. V was clipped by 0 bases and J by 5 bases, with 9 bases between them. The CDR3 region is CASSLGPRDQPQHF. CDR3 DNA sequence: TGTGCCAGCAGCTTGGGGCCGCGTGATCAGCCCCAGCATTTT.

The chain recombines TRBV2 with TRBJ2-7, with a tentative D call TRBD1 (5 bases). CDR1 is SNHLY and CDR2 is FYNNEI in the germline V gene. This CDR3 is built from 14 residues. Trimming removed 2 bases from V and 7 bases from J, with 15 bases in between. CDR3 residues: CASSEQGTYGEQYF. The CDR3 DNA reads as TGTGCCAGCAGTGAACAGGGAACCTACGGAGAGCAGTACTTC.

The rearrangement links TRBV19 to TRBJ2-1, with 7 positions matching TRBD1. The CDR3 runs to 16 residues. J gave up 0 bases and V 6 bases, and 8 bases lay outside the gene matches. Germline V gene data show CDR1 as LNHDA and CDR2 as SQIVND (reference sequence). CDR3 nucleotide sequence: TGTGCCAGTAGGGACCTACAGGGGCCCTCCTACAATGAGCAGTTCTTC. Translated: CASRDLQGPSYNEQFF.

This clonotype occurred many times. The J gene is TRBJ2-7, the V gene TRBV20-1; D remains ambiguous. V dropped 0 bases and J dropped 3 bases, with 12 bases sitting between them. From germline, CDR1 is DFQATT and CDR2 SNEGSKA (reference sequence). This CDR3 is 14 amino acids long. The CDR3 spells CSARDPVIFYEQYF. CDR3 nucleotide sequence: TGCAGTGCTAGAGACCCCGTGATATTCTACGAGCAGTACTTC.

The chain is built from TRBV10-2 and TRBJ2-6; TRBD2 matches 10 bases. The CDR3 is 16 amino acids. Trimming cost V 8 bases and J 0 bases; bases outside gene matches: 4. Germline V gene sequence: CDR1 WSHSY, CDR2 SAAADI. The CDR3 reads CASGLADLSGANVLTF. In nucleotides, the CDR3 is TGCGCCAGCGGACTAGCGGATCTCTCTGGGGCCAACGTCCTGACTTTC.

The sample holds a few counts of this clonotype. The chain carries TRBV20-1 and TRBJ2-7; D not certain. V lost 3 bases to trimming and J lost 0 bases, with 12 bases between them. The CDR3 extends over 14 amino acids. Germline V gene data show CDR1 as DFQATT and CDR2 as SNEGSKA (reference sequence). The CDR3 reads CSASSLLSSYEQYF. In DNA form, the CDR3 reads TGCAGTGCTAGCTCCCTGCTTAGCTCCTACGAGCAGTACTTC.

This clonotype was seen only a few times. The chain employs TRBV6-2 or TRBV6-3 and TRBJ1-6; D unclear. The CDR3 sequence is 15 residues long. Trimming took 6 bases from V and 7 from J, leaving 16 bases between them. Germline CDR1 is MNHEY and CDR2 is SVGEGT. CDR3 sequence: CASSPARIHNSPLHF. The CDR3, as DNA: TGTGCCAGCAGCCCCGCAAGAATCCACAATTCACCCCTCCACTTT.

This clonotype was observed a few times. V and J are TRBV6-5 and TRBJ1-2; 8 bases are shared with TRBD1. Trimming cost V 5 bases and J 4 bases; bases outside gene matches: 9. Germline V gene lookup returns CDR1 MNHEY and CDR2 SVGAGI. This CDR3 has 15 residues. CDR3: CASSNLDRGVYGYTF. The CDR3 nucleotides read TGTGCCAGCAGTAACCTTGACAGGGGAGTCTATGGCTACACCTTC.

In this sample, this clonotype turned up a few times. This chain connects TRBV6-2 or TRBV6-3 to TRBJ2-7; a weak D match, TRBD2 (6 bases). Per the germline V gene, CDR1 is MNHEY and CDR2 is SVGEGT. This CDR3 is built from 13 residues. Deletions cut 7 bases from V and 9 bases from J, with 19 bases between. Here the CDR3 reads CASTVVGRPLQYF. The CDR3 DNA reads as TGTGCCAGCACTGTTGTGGGGAGGCCTTTGCAGTACTTC.